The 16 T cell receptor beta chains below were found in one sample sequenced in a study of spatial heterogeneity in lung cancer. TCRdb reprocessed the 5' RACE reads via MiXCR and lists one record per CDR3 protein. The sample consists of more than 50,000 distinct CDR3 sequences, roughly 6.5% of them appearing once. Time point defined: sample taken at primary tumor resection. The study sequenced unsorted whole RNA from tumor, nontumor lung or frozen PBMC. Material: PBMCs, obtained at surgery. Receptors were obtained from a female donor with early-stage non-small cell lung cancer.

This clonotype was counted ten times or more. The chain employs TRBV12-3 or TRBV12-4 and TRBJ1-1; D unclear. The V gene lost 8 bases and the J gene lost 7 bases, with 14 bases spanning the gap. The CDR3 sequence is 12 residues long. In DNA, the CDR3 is TGTGCCAGCCTCTACGCCGGGATTGAAGCTTTCTTT. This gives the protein CASLYAGIEAFF.

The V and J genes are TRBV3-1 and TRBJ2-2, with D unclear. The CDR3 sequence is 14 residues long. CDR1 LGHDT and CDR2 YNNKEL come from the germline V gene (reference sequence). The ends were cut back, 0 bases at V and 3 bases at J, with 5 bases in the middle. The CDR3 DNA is TGTGCCAGCAGCCAAGACGGGCACACCGGGGAGCTGTTTTTT. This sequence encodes CASSQDGHTGELFF.

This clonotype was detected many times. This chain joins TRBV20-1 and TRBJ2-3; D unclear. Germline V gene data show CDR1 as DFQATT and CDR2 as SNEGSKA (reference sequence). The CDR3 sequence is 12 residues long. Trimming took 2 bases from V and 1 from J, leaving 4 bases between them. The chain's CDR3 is CSARPGTDTQYF. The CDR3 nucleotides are TGCAGTGCTAGACCGGGCACAGATACGCAGTATTTT.

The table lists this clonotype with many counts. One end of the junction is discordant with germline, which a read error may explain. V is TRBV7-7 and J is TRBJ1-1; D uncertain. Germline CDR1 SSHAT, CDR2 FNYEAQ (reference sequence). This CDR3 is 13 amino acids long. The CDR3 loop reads CASSLGLYTEAFF. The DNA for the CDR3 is TGTGCTAGCAGCTTAGGGTTATACACTGAAGCTTTCTTT. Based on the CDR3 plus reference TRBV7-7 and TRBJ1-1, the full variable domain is GAGVSQSPRYKVTKRGQDVTLRCDPISSHATLYWYQQALGQGPEFLTYFNYEAQPDKSGLPSDRFSAERPEGSISTLTIQRTEQRDSAMYRCASSLGLYTEAFFGQGTRLTVV.

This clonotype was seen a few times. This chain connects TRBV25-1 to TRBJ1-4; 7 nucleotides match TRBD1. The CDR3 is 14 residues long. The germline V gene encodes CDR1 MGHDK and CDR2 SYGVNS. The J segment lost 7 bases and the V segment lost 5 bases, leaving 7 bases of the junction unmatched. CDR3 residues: CASSSPGQSEKLFF. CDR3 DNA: TGTGCCAGCAGTTCTCCGGGACAGAGTGAAAAACTGTTTTTT.

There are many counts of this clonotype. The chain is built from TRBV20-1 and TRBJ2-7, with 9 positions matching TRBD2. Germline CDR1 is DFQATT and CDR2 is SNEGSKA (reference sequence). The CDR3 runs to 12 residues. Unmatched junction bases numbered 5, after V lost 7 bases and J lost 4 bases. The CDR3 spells CSGGTSKYEQYF. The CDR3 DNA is TGCAGTGGCGGGACTAGCAAATACGAGCAGTACTTC.

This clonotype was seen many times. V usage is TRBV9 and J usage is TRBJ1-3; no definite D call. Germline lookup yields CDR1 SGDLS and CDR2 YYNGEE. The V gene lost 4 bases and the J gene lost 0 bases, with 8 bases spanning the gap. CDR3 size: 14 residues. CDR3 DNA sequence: TGTGCCAGCAGCTCCCACAGCTCTGGAAACACCATATATTTT. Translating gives CASSSHSSGNTIYF.

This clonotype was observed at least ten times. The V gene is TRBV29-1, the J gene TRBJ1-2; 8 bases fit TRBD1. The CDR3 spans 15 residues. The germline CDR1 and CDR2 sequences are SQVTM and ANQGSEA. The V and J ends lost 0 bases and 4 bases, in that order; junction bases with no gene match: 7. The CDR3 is CSVEDRRGRTYGYTF. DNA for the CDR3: TGCAGCGTTGAAGACCGCAGGGGGCGCACCTATGGCTACACCTTC.

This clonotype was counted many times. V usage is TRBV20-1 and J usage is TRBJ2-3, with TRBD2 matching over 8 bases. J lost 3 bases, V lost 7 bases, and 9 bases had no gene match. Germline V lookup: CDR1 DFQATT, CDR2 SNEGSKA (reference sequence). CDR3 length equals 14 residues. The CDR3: CSVKRGTTTDTQYF. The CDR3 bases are TGCAGTGTTAAGCGGGGGACCACGACAGATACGCAGTATTTT.

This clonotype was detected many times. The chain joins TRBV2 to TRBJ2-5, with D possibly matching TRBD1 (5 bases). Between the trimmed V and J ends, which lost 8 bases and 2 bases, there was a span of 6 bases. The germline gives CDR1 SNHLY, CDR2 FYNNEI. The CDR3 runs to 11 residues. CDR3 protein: CASAGQETQYF. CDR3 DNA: TGTGCCAGCGCAGGGCAAGAGACCCAGTACTTC.

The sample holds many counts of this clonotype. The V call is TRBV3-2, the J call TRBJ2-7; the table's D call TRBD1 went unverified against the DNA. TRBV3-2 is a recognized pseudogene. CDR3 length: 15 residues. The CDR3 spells CASSRMTGKRYEQYF. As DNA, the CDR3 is TGTGCCAGCAGCCGAATGACAGGGAAACGGTACGAGCAGTACTTC.

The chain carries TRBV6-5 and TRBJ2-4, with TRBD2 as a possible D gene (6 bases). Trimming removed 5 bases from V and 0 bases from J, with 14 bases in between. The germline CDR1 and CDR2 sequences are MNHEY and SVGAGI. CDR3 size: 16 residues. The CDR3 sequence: CASSPSGVVAKNIQYF. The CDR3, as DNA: TGTGCCAGCAGTCCCTCGGGGGTCGTAGCCAAAAACATTCAGTACTTC.

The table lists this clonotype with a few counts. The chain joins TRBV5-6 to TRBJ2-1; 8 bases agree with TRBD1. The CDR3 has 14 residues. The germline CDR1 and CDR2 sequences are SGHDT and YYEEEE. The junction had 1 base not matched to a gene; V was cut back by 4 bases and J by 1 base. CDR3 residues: CASSQGASYNEQFF. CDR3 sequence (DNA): TGTGCCAGCAGCCAGGGGGCATCCTACAATGAGCAGTTCTTC.

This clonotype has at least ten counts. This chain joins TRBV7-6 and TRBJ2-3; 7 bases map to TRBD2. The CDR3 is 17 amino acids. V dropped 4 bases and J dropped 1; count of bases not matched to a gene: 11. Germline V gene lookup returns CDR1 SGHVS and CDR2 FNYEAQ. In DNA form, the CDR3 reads TGTGCCAGCAGCTCTGCATCGAGCGGGGTGCGCACAGATACGCAGTATTTT. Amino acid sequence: CASSSASSGVRTDTQYF.

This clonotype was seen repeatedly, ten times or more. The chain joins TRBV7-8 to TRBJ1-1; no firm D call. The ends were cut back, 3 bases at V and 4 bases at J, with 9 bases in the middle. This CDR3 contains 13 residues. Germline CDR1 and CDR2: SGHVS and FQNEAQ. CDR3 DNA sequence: TGTGCCAGCAGCTTGGACTGGACCACTGAAGCTTTCTTT. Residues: CASSLDWTTEAFF.

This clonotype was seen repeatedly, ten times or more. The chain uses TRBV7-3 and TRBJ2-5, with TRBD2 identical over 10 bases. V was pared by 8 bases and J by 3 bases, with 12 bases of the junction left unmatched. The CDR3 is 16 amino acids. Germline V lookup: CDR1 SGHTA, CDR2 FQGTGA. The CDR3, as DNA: TGTGCCAGCGCGAGGTTGGGAACTAGCGGGAAAGAGACCCAGTACTTC. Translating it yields CASARLGTSGKETQYF.